This entry lists 7 T cell receptor beta chains sequenced from one sample in a study of naive and memory T cell subsets. Two oligonucleotides, mixed equimolar, formed the beta constant-region primer covering TRBC1 and TRBC2. Nested alpha and beta constant-region primers with the SP2 primer drove four PCR rounds on ligated cDNA. From the UMI-ligation and nested PCR reads, TCRdb called clonotypes with MiXCR, one entry per CDR3 protein. The data contain tens of thousands of distinct CDR3 sequences, over 8.5% of them singletons. The material sequenced was naive CD8+ T cells from blood. The receptors originated from a human donor in good health.

The chain has TRBV6-1 and TRBJ1-5, with D perhaps TRBD1 (5 bases). Looked up from germline, CDR1 is MNHNS and CDR2 is SASEGT. The CDR3 has 14 amino acids. Trimming removed 2 bases from V and 6 bases from J, with 11 bases in between. CDR3 DNA: TGTGCCAGCAGTGAATGGCGTGGGGGTCAGCCCCAGCATTTT. The encoded protein is CASSEWRGGQPQHF.

This clonotype was picked up many times. The chain carries TRBV5-4 and TRBJ2-7; D is unclear. V lost 0 bases and J 1 base, leaving 8 bases between the germline ends. The CDR3 consists of 14 residues. Germline values: CDR1 SGHNT, CDR2 YYREEE (reference sequence). As DNA, the CDR3 is TGTGCCAGCAGCTTGGCCCGCAGTTCCTACGAGCAGTACTTC. Its protein is CASSLARSSYEQYF.

The table lists this clonotype with a few counts. The V gene is TRBV29-1, the J gene TRBJ1-2; D remains ambiguous. This CDR3 contains 14 residues. CDR1 and CDR2 from the germline V gene are SQVTM and ANQGSEA. V was shortened by 2 bases and J by 3 bases, with 13 bases between the two germline ends. The CDR3 is CSVEKERADYGYTF. In nucleotides, the CDR3 is TGCAGCGTTGAAAAGGAACGGGCGGACTATGGCTACACCTTC.

The chain is built from TRBV11-1 and TRBJ2-2, with D possibly TRBD2 on 7 matching bases. CDR1 is SGHAT, CDR2 FQDESV, per germline (reference sequence). The CDR3 covers 17 residues. V was pared by 3 bases and J by 3 bases, with 17 bases between. CDR3 sequence (DNA): TGTGCCAGCAGCTTTCCGGGGGGCAGGGGCGACACCGGGGAGCTGTTTTTT. Amino acid sequence: CASSFPGGRGDTGELFF.

Ten or more counts support this clonotype. The chain carries TRBV12-3 or TRBV12-4 and TRBJ1-1; D call uncertain. V lost 0 bases, J lost 1 base, and 3 bases lay in between. There are 13 residues in the CDR3. CDR3 coding DNA: TGTGCCAGCAGTTTAGCGAAGAACACTGAAGCTTTCTTT. It translates to CASSLAKNTEAFF.

This clonotype was picked up many times. The genes are TRBV11-3 and TRBJ2-1, with TRBD2 identical over 8 bases. This CDR3 is 16 amino acids long. Losses at the gene ends were 0 bases for V and 2 bases for J; bases not matched to a gene: 3. CDR1 SGHNT and CDR2 YENEEA come from the germline V gene. Here the CDR3 reads CASSLEAGETYNEQFF. The CDR3 nucleotides read TGTGCCAGCAGCTTAGAAGCGGGAGAGACCTACAATGAGCAGTTCTTC.

This clonotype was seen only a few times. The V and J genes are TRBV7-8 and TRBJ2-1, with 10 bases matching TRBD2. Unmatched junction bases numbered 11, after V lost 6 bases and J lost 3 bases. From germline, CDR1 is SGHVS and CDR2 FQNEAQ. The CDR3 has 17 residues. The DNA of the CDR3 is TGTGCCAGCAGTTCCACCCGGTGGACTAGCGGCTACAATGAGCAGTTCTTC. This codes for CASSSTRWTSGYNEQFF.